Listed here are 5 T cell receptor beta chains from one sample, sequenced in a study of blood T cells in healthy people across ages. Using a J-beta primer mix together with a sample-barcoded 5' primer, a second PCR was run for roughly 6 to 12 cycles. TCRdb itself ran the 5' RACE reads through MiXCR, one entry per CDR3 protein. The repertoire holds around 650,000 distinct CDR3 sequences, with approximately 40% as singletons. The sequenced sample consisted of blood. The receptors here all came from an older man in good health.

This chain uses TRBV12-3 or TRBV12-4 with TRBJ2-3; no definite D call. The ends were cut back, 3 bases at V and 1 base at J, with 11 bases in the middle. CDR3 length equals 15 residues. The CDR3 region has the DNA TGTGCCAGCAGTTTTCCCCGAGGCGGCACAGATACGCAGTATTTT. This gives the protein CASSFPRGGTDTQYF.

The chain has TRBV7-2 and TRBJ2-5; TRBD2 matches at 14 bases. Germline lookup yields CDR1 SGHTA and CDR2 FQGNSA. The length of the CDR3 is 16 residues. V lost 0 bases to trimming and J lost 7 bases; unmatched junction nucleotides: 4. The CDR3 loop is CASSLALTSGGGTQYF. The CDR3 DNA reads as TGTGCCAGCAGCTTAGCCTTGACTAGCGGGGGGGGGACCCAGTACTTC.

V gene TRBV5-1 combines with J gene TRBJ2-2; TRBD2 agrees at 11 bases. The CDR3 spans 17 residues. J gave up 5 bases and V 4 bases, and 10 bases lay outside the gene matches. Germline lookup yields CDR1 SGHRS and CDR2 YFSETQ. DNA of the CDR3: TGCGCCAGCAGCGGCCCCACTAGCGGGAGTGGGACCGGGGAGCTGTTTTTT. Encoded protein: CASSGPTSGSGTGELFF.

The chain links TRBV25-1 to TRBJ1-6; D might be TRBD1 (5 bases). The CDR3 runs to 14 residues. V was shortened by 6 bases and J by 5 bases, with 11 bases between the two germline ends. Germline V gene data show CDR1 as MGHDK and CDR2 as SYGVNS. The DNA of the CDR3 is TGTGCCAGCAGAGCCGGGACCCATAATTCACCCCTCCACTTT. This gives the protein CASRAGTHNSPLHF.

This rearrangement joins TRBV7-2 to TRBJ2-2; 9 bases agree with TRBD1. CDR1 is SGHTA and CDR2 is FQGNSA in the germline V gene. After removal of 5 bases from V and 1 base from J, the junction contained 5 bases not matched to a gene. This CDR3 spans 16 amino acids. The CDR3 loop is CASSTGQGRNTGELFF. CDR3 nucleotide sequence: TGTGCCAGCAGCACGGGACAGGGTAGGAACACCGGGGAGCTGTTTTTT. The full variable domain, completed using reference TRBV7-2 and TRBJ2-2, is GAGVSQSPSNKVTEKGKDVELRCDPISGHTALYWYRQSLGQGLEFLIYFQGNSAPDKSGLPSDRFSAERTGGSVSTLTIQRTQQEDSAVYLCASSTGQGRNTGELFFGEGSRLTVL.